This TCR beta chain emerged from a study of T-cell reconstitution after alpha-beta-depleted transplantation in children. Unique molecular identifiers were built into the TCRbeta library. TCRdb independently ran MiXCR on the PCR reads; one entry per CDR3 protein. The table includes roughly 120,000 distinct CDR3 sequences, about 9.4% detected once. Germline V gives CDR1 SGHAT, CDR2 FQDESV (reference sequence). The CDR3 runs 18 residues. V gave up 0 bases and J gave up 1 base, with 18 bases separating them. The sample consisted of PBMCs, taken before TCRalphabeta/CD19-depleted stem cell transplant. J is TRBJ1-1 and V is TRBV11-1; D gene uncertain. The sequence was obtained from a boy under 10 years old with acute lymphoblastic leukemia, due to receive a stem cell transplant. CDR3 residues: CASSLASGAGSGNTEAFF. The CDR3 DNA follows: TGTGCCAGCAGCTTAGCGAGTGGTGCTGGGAGTGGGAACACTGAAGCTTTCTTT.